A selection of T cell receptor beta chains follows, all from one sample in a study of cytomegalovirus exposure and HLA in healthy donors. TCRdb's copy holds only in-frame clones and misses some; the assay was immunoSEQ multiplex PCR. The sample includes about 97,000 clones, roughly 70% seen only once; the top ten take about 10%. The sequenced sample consisted of PBMCs. These receptors were obtained from a man aged 50 or older in good health and CMV-seronegative. Each CDR3 is given with its conserved first and last residue. The order of the fields is clone size, V gene, J gene, D gene, CDR3 protein, CDR3 DNA. A D gene is named only where the DNA matches it firmly. Expanded clones are given a class, and other clones once, few, many or no size at all.

>once|TRBV19|TRBJ1-5|TRBD1
CASTTSGQGKGQPQHF
TGTGCCAGTACCACTTCGGGACAGGGCAAGGGGCAGCCCCAGCATTTT
>.|TRBV19|TRBJ1-1|TRBD1
CASSITGQLNTEAFF
TGTGCCAGTAGTATTACGGGACAGCTGAACACTGAAGCTTTCTTT
>.|TRBV7-2|TRBJ2-1|.
CASSLVGAGSSYNEQFF
TGTGCCAGCAGCTTAGTAGGCGCGGGAAGCTCCTACAATGAGCAGTTCTTC
>.|TRBV30|TRBJ2-4|.
CAWGSEVRDIQYF
TGTGCCTGGGGGAGCGAGGTTAGGGACATTCAGTACTTC
>.|TRBV9|TRBJ1-3|TRBD1
CASSVAGTGSNTIYF
TGTGCCAGCAGCGTAGCCGGGACAGGGTCAAACACCATATATTTT
>few|TRBV18|TRBJ2-3|.
CASSPGQTNRDTQYF
TGTGCCAGCTCACCTGGACAGACTAATAGGGATACGCAGTATTTT
>.|TRBV4-1|TRBJ1-5|.
CASSPGVGQPQHF
TGCGCCAGCAGCCCGGGGGTGGGGCAGCCCCAGCATTTT
>.|TRBV6-4|TRBJ2-1|.
CASSDLGGHNEQFF
TGTGCCAGCAGTGATCTCGGGGGGCACAATGAGCAGTTCTTC
>.|TRBV19|TRBJ1-4|.
CASSIEEKLFF
TGTGCCAGTAGTATTGAGGAAAAACTGTTTTTT
>few|TRBV5-1|TRBJ1-1|.
CASSPWEGLNTEAFF
TGCGCCAGCAGCCCCTGGGAGGGTTTGAACACTGAAGCTTTCTTT
>.|TRBV10-3|TRBJ2-3|TRBD2
CASGLAGDTQYF
TGTGCCAGTGGACTAGCGGGAGATACGCAGTATTTT
>.|TRBV5-1|TRBJ2-1|.
CASSLTGFYNEQFF
TGCGCCAGCAGCTTGACGGGATTCTACAATGAGCAGTTCTTC
>few|TRBV4-2|TRBJ2-2|.
CASSQDSGFNTGELFF
TGTGCCAGCAGCCAAGATTCGGGTTTTAACACCGGGGAGCTGTTTTTT
>.|TRBV5-4|TRBJ2-5|TRBD2
CASSLSLAGDETQYF
TGTGCCAGCAGCTTGAGTCTAGCGGGAGATGAGACCCAGTACTTC